This T cell receptor (beta chain) stems from a study of shared clonotypes between healthy human individuals. Notes on the study in general: Shared clonotypes across all four donors exceeded non-shared ones in generation probability. Rarefaction demonstrated incomplete sorted-subset sequencing despite large depth.

Only a few counts were recorded for this clone. Its antigen is still unknown. V lost 6 bases to trimming and J lost 9 bases, with 11 bases between them. The CDR3 is 11 residues long. Looked up from germline, CDR1 is WSHSY and CDR2 is SAAADI. Repertoires were generated with immunoSEQ multiplex PCR, while TCRdb's copy carries only in-frame clones and drops some. The sample shows some 1 million clones, about 74% of them seen only once. The sample comprised memory CD4+ T cells sorted from blood. Described subset: CD45RA-negative fraction. This clonotype was obtained from a man younger than 35 in good health. The chain employs TRBV10-2 and TRBJ1-1; D is ambiguous. The CDR3 reads CASSIEGKAFF. The CDR3 bases are TGCGCCAGCAGCATTGAGGGAAAAGCTTTCTTT.